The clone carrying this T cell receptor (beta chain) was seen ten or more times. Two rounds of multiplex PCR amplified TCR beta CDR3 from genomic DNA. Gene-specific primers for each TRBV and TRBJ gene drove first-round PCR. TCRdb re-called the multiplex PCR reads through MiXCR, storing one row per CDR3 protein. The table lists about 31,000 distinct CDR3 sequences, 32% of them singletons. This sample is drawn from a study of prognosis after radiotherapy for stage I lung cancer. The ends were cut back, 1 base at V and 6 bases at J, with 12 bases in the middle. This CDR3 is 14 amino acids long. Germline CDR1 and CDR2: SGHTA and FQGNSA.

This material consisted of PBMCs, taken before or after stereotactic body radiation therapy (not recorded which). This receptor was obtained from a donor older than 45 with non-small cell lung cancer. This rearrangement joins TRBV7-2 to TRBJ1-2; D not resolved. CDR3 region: CASSLVSQRNGYTF. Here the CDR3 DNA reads TGTGCCAGCAGCTTAGTGTCCCAACGGAATGGCTACACCTTC.